This T cell receptor (beta chain) was recorded in a study of blood T cell repertoires in COVID-19. The CDR3 has 18 amino acids. V shed 3 bases, J shed 3 bases, and the junction held 9 bases outside the gene matches. Germline V CDR1 and CDR2: MNHNS, SASEGT. Assay: immunoSEQ multiplex PCR; the TCRdb copy retains only in-frame clones and omits some. The profile shows 250,000 to 300,000 clones, more than 70% of them singletons. This clone was detected only a few times. The clonotype was recovered from a woman under 40 with COVID-19, enrolled during active disease. The chain joins TRBV6-1 to TRBJ2-2, with 11 positions matching TRBD2. The specimen sequenced was peripheral blood. This chain's CDR3 is CASSELAGGTGDTGELFF. For the CDR3, the DNA is TGTGCCAGCAGTGAGCTAGCGGGAGGTACCGGGGACACCGGGGAGCTGTTTTTT.